The next 19 T cell receptor beta chains were all read from a single sample in a study of cytomegalovirus exposure and HLA in healthy donors. The primer mix had 60 Vbeta and 13 Jbeta primers. Profiled with immunoSEQ multiplex PCR; TCRdb holds only in-frame clones, not every one. The sample data list roughly 79,000 clones. Sequencing used PBMCs. These receptors came from a man between 25 and 39 years old in good health and CMV-seronegative.

This chain links TRBV5-1 with TRBJ2-7; TRBD2 is a possible D gene (5 bases). Per germline, CDR1 SGHRS and CDR2 YFSETQ. V lost 0 bases, J lost 0 bases, and 13 bases lay in between. The CDR3 totals 16 residues. The CDR3 reads CASSLGWGDLSYEQYF. As DNA, the CDR3 is TGCGCCAGCAGCTTGGGGTGGGGAGACCTCTCCTACGAGCAGTACTTC.

The chain employs TRBV5-1 and TRBJ2-7; 7 positions match TRBD1. Germline lookup yields CDR1 SGHRS and CDR2 YFSETQ. V shed 0 bases and J 10 bases; nucleotides not matched to a gene: 7. This CDR3 contains 13 residues. The CDR3 is CASSLADRSDQYF. DNA of the CDR3: TGCGCCAGCAGCTTGGCGGACAGGTCCGATCAGTACTTC.

J is TRBJ1-1 and V is TRBV7-9; no firm D call. V lost 5 bases and J lost 0, with 13 bases in between. Germline values: CDR1 SEHNR, CDR2 FQNEAQ (reference sequence). This CDR3 region has 15 residues. CDR3 in DNA: TGTGCCAGCAGCATTGTTCGCGGGGTGAACACTGAAGCTTTCTTT. Its protein is CASSIVRGVNTEAFF.

The genes are TRBV10-2 and TRBJ1-2; D is perhaps TRBD1 (6 bases). V shed 4 bases and J shed 8 bases, with 11 bases lying between them. This CDR3 comprises 12 residues. Germline CDR1 and CDR2: WSHSY and SAAADI. CDR3: CASSGTGNGYTF. The CDR3 nucleotides are TGCGCCAGCAGTGGCACAGGGAACGGCTACACCTTC.

The chain employs TRBV9 and TRBJ1-1; the D gene is possibly TRBD1 (6 bases). There are 14 residues in the CDR3. In germline, CDR1 is SGDLS, CDR2 YYNGEE. Trimming removed 3 bases from V and 4 bases from J, with 13 bases in between. The CDR3 DNA reads TGTGCCAGCAGCGGACAGGTCGGGGCCACTGAAGCTTTCTTT. Translating gives CASSGQVGATEAFF.

The chain carries TRBV5-4 and TRBJ1-2; 7 bases align to TRBD1. The J segment lost 2 bases and the V segment lost 4 bases, leaving 14 bases of the junction unmatched. CDR3 length equals 17 residues. Germline assignment: CDR1 SGHNT and CDR2 YYREEE (reference sequence). CDR3 amino acids: CASSEPTSARGNYGYTF. CDR3 coding DNA: TGTGCCAGCAGCGAGCCAACGTCGGCCAGGGGGAACTATGGCTACACCTTC.

The rearrangement links TRBV5-6 to TRBJ1-6, with a possible D match to TRBD1 (6 bases). Germline CDR1 is SGHDT and CDR2 is YYEEEE. V lost 4 bases to trimming and J lost 10 bases, with 18 bases between them. The CDR3 extends over 15 amino acids. The CDR3 DNA reads as TGTGCCAGCAGCCCTCCGCCATACAGGGAATCACCCCTCCACTTT. It encodes CASSPPPYRESPLHF. Based on the CDR3 plus reference TRBV5-6 and TRBJ1-6, the full variable domain is DAGVTQSPTHLIKTRGQQVTLRCSPKSGHDTVSWYQQALGQGPQFIFQYYEEEERQRGNFPDRFSGHQFPNYSSELNVNALLLGDSALYLCASSPPPYRESPLHFGNGTRLTVT.

The V and J genes are TRBV5-5 and TRBJ1-5; TRBD1 is a possible D gene (5 bases). Trimming removed 0 bases from V and 11 bases from J, with 15 bases in between. CDR1 and CDR2 (germline): SGHKS, YYEKEE (reference sequence). The CDR3 length is 14 residues. DNA of the CDR3: TGTGCCAGCAGCTTGGGGCGGGGCCAAAGGGCCCAGCATTTT. Its protein is CASSLGRGQRAQHF.

For this clone: In the same sample, other DNA sequences code for this CDR3. This chain connects TRBV4-1 to TRBJ2-7, with 8 bases lining up with TRBD2. The germline gives CDR1 MGHRA, CDR2 YSYEKL. V lost 0 bases, J lost 6 bases, and 7 bases stayed unmatched. CDR3 length: 15 residues. For the CDR3, the DNA is TGCGCCAGCAGCCAAGACGGGACTAGGGGTCGCGAGCAGTACTTC. Translated, it gives CASSQDGTRGREQYF.

The chain joins TRBV7-6 to TRBJ1-2; 11 bases align to TRBD1. The V gene end was trimmed by 6 bases and the J gene end by 6 bases; junction bases not matched to a gene: 6. This CDR3 contains 14 residues. Germline CDR1 and CDR2: SGHVS and FNYEAQ. The CDR3 region is CASSSGQGADGYTF. The CDR3 DNA sequence: TGTGCCAGCAGTTCCGGACAGGGGGCGGATGGCTACACCTTC.

J is TRBJ2-7 and V is TRBV7-9, with 9 bases lining up with TRBD1. The CDR3 covers 14 residues. CDR1 SEHNR and CDR2 FQNEAQ come from the germline V gene (reference sequence). The V gene end was trimmed by 2 bases and the J gene end by 2 bases; junction bases not matched to a gene: 1. The CDR3 reads CASSLRQGAYEQYF. CDR3 coding DNA: TGTGCCAGCAGCTTAAGACAGGGGGCCTACGAGCAGTACTTC.

V usage is TRBV29-1 and J usage is TRBJ1-2; 8 bases fit TRBD1. The V segment lost 6 bases and the J segment 4 bases; nucleotides outside the gene matches: 10. There are 14 residues in the CDR3. CDR1 and CDR2 (germline): SQVTM, ANQGSEA. The CDR3 nucleotides read TGCAGCGTGGGGGACAGGTGGCCCTCCTATGGCTACACCTTC. Residues: CSVGDRWPSYGYTF. The full variable domain, rest sourced from reference TRBV29-1 and TRBJ1-2, is SAVISQKPSRDICQRGTSLTIQCQVDSQVTMMFWYRQQPGQSLTLIATANQGSEATYESGFVIDKFPISRPNLTFSTLTVSNMSPEDSSIYLCSVGDRWPSYGYTFGSGTRLTVV.

This CDR3 is CASSALIIQGEKLFF. CDR3 nucleotides: TGTGCCAGCAGCGCGCTCATAATCCAGGGTGAAAAACTGTTTTTT. The rearrangement uses TRBV7-8 and TRBJ1-4; D is perhaps TRBD1 (5 bases). The CDR3 totals 15 residues. V was clipped by 5 bases and J by 7 bases, with 17 bases between them. Germline V gives CDR1 SGHVS, CDR2 FQNEAQ.

V gene TRBV9 combines with J gene TRBJ2-2; no clear D gene. The length of the CDR3 is 14 residues. Trimming removed 3 bases at V and 4 bases at J, with 10 bases between. The germline gives CDR1 SGDLS, CDR2 YYNGEE. CDR3 amino acids: CASSGYQITGELFF. DNA for the CDR3: TGTGCCAGCAGCGGGTACCAGATCACCGGGGAGCTGTTTTTT.

The J gene is TRBJ2-1, the V gene TRBV2, with a tentative D call TRBD2 (5 bases). The V and J ends lost 4 bases and 9 bases respectively, with 10 bases between them. The CDR3 is 12 residues long. In germline, CDR1 is SNHLY, CDR2 FYNNEI. The CDR3 protein is CASSATRFEQFF. In DNA, the CDR3 is TGTGCCAGCAGTGCAACTAGGTTTGAGCAGTTCTTC.

This clone is labeled medium-sized (0.01 to 0.1%) based on frequency. The chain couples TRBV6-4 to TRBJ2-2; D gene uncertain. Germline loops: CDR1 MRHNA, CDR2 SNTAGT. This CDR3 region has 13 residues. V lost 5 bases, J lost 6 bases, and 10 bases lay in between. The CDR3 nucleotides are TGTGCCAGCAGTCAACATGAAGCCGGGGAGCTGTTTTTT. This codes for CASSQHEAGELFF.

V gene TRBV5-5 combines with J gene TRBJ2-3; possible D gene TRBD1, 5 bases. The V end was cut by 6 bases, the J end by 0 bases, with 14 bases between. Germline V gene sequence: CDR1 SGHKS, CDR2 YYEKEE (reference sequence). The CDR3 consists of 15 residues. The CDR3 loop is CASNLDSASTDTQYF. CDR3 sequence (DNA): TGTGCCAGCAACCTCGACAGCGCTAGCACAGATACGCAGTATTTT.

The chain recombines TRBV9 with TRBJ2-2, with 8 bases aligning to TRBD1. The CDR3 totals 17 residues. CDR1 and CDR2 from the germline V gene are SGDLS and YYNGEE. The J segment lost 1 base and the V segment lost 2 bases, leaving 7 bases of the junction unmatched. CDR3 in amino acids: CASSVSQGAQNTGELFF. The CDR3 DNA is TGTGCCAGCAGCGTTTCCCAGGGGGCACAGAACACCGGGGAGCTGTTTTTT. Full variable domain (missing parts from reference TRBV9 and TRBJ2-2): DSGVTQTPKHLITATGQRVTLRCSPRSGDLSVYWYQQSLDQGLQFLIQYYNGEERAKGNILERFSAQQFPDLHSELNLSSLELGDSALYFCASSVSQGAQNTGELFFGEGSRLTVL.

The chain recombines TRBV27 with TRBJ2-1; D call uncertain. CDR1 is MNHEY, CDR2 SMNVEV, per germline (reference sequence). The CDR3 is 16 residues long. V was cut by 8 bases and J by 0 bases, with 17 bases left in between. This CDR3 reads CASRALGVSSYNEQFF. CDR3 bases: TGTGCCAGCCGTGCCCTGGGCGTCAGCTCCTACAATGAGCAGTTCTTC.